This T cell receptor (beta chain) was obtained from a study of tumor-infiltrating lymphocytes in primary liver carcinoma. The source material, about 17-31 mg of unsorted bulk tissue, was used to co-extract RNA and DNA. In every tumor sample, viable tumor cells made up over 75%. The germline V gene has CDR1 MNHNS and CDR2 SASEGT. This CDR3 contains 15 residues. TCR beta cDNA came from roughly 550 ng total RNA, primed with a constant-region primer. ARM-PCR, slightly modified, supplied the TCR beta libraries through three nested multiplex PCR rounds. The two initial PCR rounds, around 11 cycles each, used TRBV1-TRBV30 forward and C-beta reverse primers. TCRdb itself ran the multiplex PCR reads through MiXCR, one entry per CDR3 protein. The sample has roughly 100,000 distinct CDR3 sequences; roughly 80% are singletons.

Material: liver tumor tissue from sampling region 3. Regarding subset: tumor region T3, left-lateral pole. The source is a man between 40 and 49 years old with primary liver carcinoma and hepatitis B virus infection. The chain couples TRBV6-1 to TRBJ2-5; TRBD1 agrees at 9 bases. The CDR3 nucleotides read TGTGCTAGGAGTGATCCCCGACAGGGGGTAAGGGCCCAGTACTTC. Translating gives CARSDPRQGVRAQYF.